Below, 28 T cell receptor beta chains from the same sample are listed, as sequenced in a study of shared clonotypes between healthy human individuals. Clones were sequenced by immunoSEQ multiplex PCR, and TCRdb holds only the in-frame ones, with some missing. This table has some 2.3 million clones, roughly 93% appearing once. The sample consisted of naive CD4+ T cells from PBMCs. The sample's subset: CD45RA+ positively selected. Receptors originate from a young man in good health. Some clones in this sample may be carry-over from other donors' samples.

On this clone: The sample contains more than one DNA sequence encoding this CDR3. The CDR3: CASSESGGSNQPQHF. The CDR3 nucleotides are TGTGCCAGCAGTGAATCAGGGGGAAGCAATCAGCCCCAGCATTTT. V gene TRBV6-1 combines with J gene TRBJ1-5; TRBD1 matches 7 bases. Looked up from germline, CDR1 is MNHNS and CDR2 is SASEGT. V dropped 2 bases and J dropped 1; count of bases not matched to a gene: 2. This CDR3 contains 15 residues.

CDR3 loop: CASSFASGSSYEQYF. The CDR3 DNA is TGTGCCAGCAGTTTTGCTAGCGGGAGCTCCTACGAGCAGTACTTC. This chain links TRBV28 with TRBJ2-7; 10 bases line up with TRBD2. CDR3 length equals 15 residues. Germline CDR1 and CDR2: MDHEN and SYDVKM. The J segment lost 0 bases and the V segment lost 3 bases, leaving 2 bases of the junction unmatched.

The chain uses TRBV4-3 and TRBJ1-2; unclear D gene. Germline V gene lookup returns CDR1 LGHNA and CDR2 YSLEER. Trimming took off 4 bases at V and 4 bases at J, with 13 bases between the two ends. The CDR3 covers 14 residues. In nucleotides, the CDR3 is TGCGCCAGCAGCCCCTCGGCGGTTTCCTATGGCTACACCTTC. Translation: CASSPSAVSYGYTF.

The J gene is TRBJ2-1, the V gene TRBV19; D is unclear. Between the trimmed V and J ends, which lost 8 bases and 6 bases, there was a span of 5 bases. The CDR3 has 10 residues. CDR1 and CDR2 (germline): LNHDA, SQIVND (reference sequence). The CDR3, as DNA: TGTGCCAGTTCTACCAATGAGCAGTTCTTC. Residues: CASSTNEQFF.

This chain connects TRBV6-5 to TRBJ1-3; D is possibly TRBD1 (6 bases). This CDR3 is 14 amino acids long. Germline CDR1 MNHEY, CDR2 SVGAGI. The germline V and J ends were trimmed by 5 bases and 1 base, with 9 bases remaining between them. The CDR3 protein is CASSIGQSGNTIYF. The CDR3 nucleotides are TGTGCCAGCAGTATCGGACAGTCTGGAAACACCATATATTTT.

The rearrangement links TRBV11-2 to TRBJ1-2; TRBD1 is a possible D gene (5 bases). V lost 10 bases and J lost 6, with 15 bases in between. The germline CDR1 and CDR2 sequences are SGHAT and FQNNGV. This CDR3 spans 12 amino acids. CDR3 sequence reads: CATQKDTDGYTF. CDR3 DNA sequence: TGTGCCACCCAGAAGGACACGGATGGCTACACCTTC.

The CDR3 region is CAISVETGGTEAFF. The CDR3 nucleotides are TGTGCCATCAGCGTCGAGACAGGAGGGACTGAAGCTTTCTTT. The rearrangement joins TRBV10-3 to TRBJ1-1; a possible D gene is TRBD1 (6 bases). V lost 6 bases and J lost 5, with 16 bases in between. The CDR3 totals 14 residues. Germline-derived CDR1 and CDR2 are ENHRY and SYGVKD.

The rearrangement uses TRBV7-6 and TRBJ2-5; a possible D gene is TRBD1 (5 bases). Trimming removed 5 bases from V and 4 bases from J, with 17 bases in between. CDR3 length: 15 residues. In germline, CDR1 is SGHVS, CDR2 FNYEAQ. The chain's CDR3 is CASSRVAAGIETQYF. DNA for the CDR3: TGTGCCAGCAGCAGGGTTGCTGCAGGGATAGAGACCCAGTACTTC.

This chain links TRBV6-1 with TRBJ1-3; no reliable D call. Per the germline V gene, CDR1 is MNHNS and CDR2 is SASEGT. V was cut by 8 bases and J by 4 bases, with 12 bases left in between. This CDR3 is 13 amino acids long. DNA for the CDR3: TGTGCCAGCGGAGATTGGAGGGGAAACACCATATATTTT. Amino acid sequence: CASGDWRGNTIYF.

The J gene is TRBJ2-5, the V gene TRBV5-4; 7 bases fit TRBD1. This CDR3 region has 20 residues. Per germline, CDR1 SGHNT and CDR2 YYREEE (reference sequence). The trim removed 0 bases at V and 5 bases at J, leaving 22 bases unmatched. In DNA form, the CDR3 reads TGTGCCAGCAGCTTGGAAGGTCGGGGACAGCCGGTAGGCGATGAGGAGACCCAGTACTTC. This encodes CASSLEGRGQPVGDEETQYF.

V and J are TRBV5-1 and TRBJ2-3, with 12 bases that match TRBD2. Looked up from germline, CDR1 is SGHRS and CDR2 is YFSETQ. The CDR3 loop spans 17 amino acids. Unmatched junction bases numbered 7, after V lost 2 bases and J lost 3 bases. The CDR3 coding sequence is TGCGCCAGCAGCTTCCTAGCGGGAGGGCCGGTTACAGATACGCAGTATTTT. It codes for CASSFLAGGPVTDTQYF.

The chain has TRBV5-4 and TRBJ2-3; TRBD1 matches 7 bases. Germline V gene sequence: CDR1 SGHNT, CDR2 YYREEE (reference sequence). There are 14 residues in the CDR3. V was pared by 4 bases and J by 6 bases, with 8 bases of the junction left unmatched. The CDR3: CASSDKTGWDTQYF. The CDR3 nucleotides read TGTGCCAGCAGCGACAAGACAGGGTGGGATACGCAGTATTTT. Supplemented by reference TRBV5-4 and TRBJ2-3, the full variable domain reads ETGVTQSPTHLIKTRGQQVTLRCSSQSGHNTVSWYQQALGQGPQFIFQYYREEENGRGNFPPRFSGLQFPNYSSELNVNALELDDSALYLCASSDKTGWDTQYFGPGTRLTVL.

This rearrangement joins TRBV7-9 to TRBJ1-4; a weak D match, TRBD1 (5 bases). The CDR3 extends over 12 amino acids. Germline values: CDR1 SEHNR, CDR2 FQNEAQ (reference sequence). With 6 bases removed from V and 7 bases from J, the gap between germline ends came to 9 bases. The CDR3 region has the DNA TGTGCCAGCAGGTCAGGGTCTGAAAAACTGTTTTTT. Translated: CASRSGSEKLFF.

V gene TRBV12-5 combines with J gene TRBJ1-1; D uncertain. CDR3 length: 14 amino acids. V was pared by 1 base and J by 4 bases, with 10 bases between. Germline V lookup: CDR1 LGHNT, CDR2 FRNRAP. Here the CDR3 reads CASGLGGVRTEAFF. CDR3 DNA: TGTGCTAGTGGTTTGGGGGGAGTTCGCACTGAAGCTTTCTTT.

This chain joins TRBV18 and TRBJ2-1; no definite D call. This CDR3 region has 17 residues. The V end was cut by 0 bases, the J end by 0 bases, with 12 bases between. Germline assignment: CDR1 KGHSH and CDR2 LQKENI. The CDR3, as DNA: TGTGCCAGCTCACCACCGTCTGGGGTGAGCTCCTACAATGAGCAGTTCTTC. Encoded protein: CASSPPSGVSSYNEQFF.

CDR3 nucleotides: TGTGCCAGCAGCTTAGCCTACAGTCAAGAGACCCAGTACTTC. It is translated as CASSLAYSQETQYF. The V and J genes are TRBV7-3 and TRBJ2-5; D gene unclear. The CDR3 sequence is 14 residues long. V gave up 2 bases and J gave up 2 bases, with 9 bases separating them. Germline V gene lookup returns CDR1 SGHTA and CDR2 FQGTGA.

This chain joins TRBV27 and TRBJ1-2; D is possibly TRBD1 (6 bases). Trimming removed 5 bases from V and 0 bases from J, with 22 bases in between. Per germline, CDR1 MNHEY and CDR2 SMNVEV (reference sequence). The CDR3 extends over 18 amino acids. CDR3 in amino acids: CASSRKGGGVQSNYGYTF. As DNA, the CDR3 is TGTGCCAGCAGTAGAAAGGGGGGCGGAGTACAATCTAACTATGGCTACACCTTC.

The chain carries TRBV18 and TRBJ2-5, with TRBD2 as a possible D gene (6 bases). The CDR3 runs to 14 residues. Trimming removed 5 bases at V and 7 bases at J, with 17 bases between. CDR1 is KGHSH, CDR2 LQKENI, per germline. The CDR3 is CASSAPGLQGTQYF. In nucleotides, the CDR3 is TGTGCCAGCTCAGCGCCGGGACTCCAGGGGACCCAGTACTTC.

The chain joins TRBV30 to TRBJ2-3; D is unclear. Germline V gives CDR1 GTSNPN, CDR2 SVGIG (reference sequence). V was shortened by 3 bases and J by 6 bases, with 10 bases between the two germline ends. The CDR3 extends over 12 amino acids. The CDR3 bases are TGTGCCTGGAGGAAGATTGGGGATACGCAGTATTTT. Translation gives CAWRKIGDTQYF. The full variable domain, its missing parts supplied by reference TRBV30 and TRBJ2-3, is SQTIHQWPATLVQPVGSPLSLECTVEGTSNPNLYWYRQAAGRGLQLLFYSVGIGQISSEVPQNLSASRPQDRQFILSSKKLLLSDSGFYLCAWRKIGDTQYFGPGTRLTVL.

The chain couples TRBV14 to TRBJ1-5, with D perhaps TRBD1 (5 bases). The CDR3 extends over 20 amino acids. V shed 1 base and J shed 3 bases, with 25 bases lying between them. The germline gives CDR1 SGHDN, CDR2 FVKESK. The CDR3: CASSQVVASSLGGINQPQHF. The CDR3 DNA sequence: TGTGCCAGCAGCCAAGTTGTAGCCAGCTCTCTTGGGGGAATCAATCAGCCCCAGCATTTT.

Remarks on this clone: Other DNA variants within this sample encode the same CDR3. J is TRBJ2-7 and V is TRBV28; 11 bases align to TRBD2. Germline V gene sequence: CDR1 MDHEN, CDR2 SYDVKM. This CDR3 is 15 amino acids long. V lost 2 bases, J lost 4 bases, and 4 bases stayed unmatched. CDR3 DNA: TGTGCCAGCAGTTTAGGGACTAGCGGTAGTTACGAGCAGTACTTC. It translates to CASSLGTSGSYEQYF.

The V and J genes are TRBV7-2 and TRBJ2-7; D ambiguous. CDR3 length: 14 amino acids. CDR1 SGHTA and CDR2 FQGNSA come from the germline V gene. Between the trimmed V and J ends, which lost 4 bases and 1 base, there was a span of 11 bases. This chain's CDR3 is CASSYGPNSYEQYF. In DNA form, the CDR3 reads TGTGCCAGCAGCTACGGACCGAATTCCTACGAGCAGTACTTC.

V and J are TRBV6-6 and TRBJ1-3; D is unresolved. The CDR3 length is 15 residues. Germline CDR1 and CDR2: MNHNY and SVGAGI (reference sequence). Trimming removed 6 bases at V and 0 bases at J, with 12 bases between. The CDR3 reads CASSDGSHSGNTIYF. In DNA, the CDR3 is TGTGCCAGCAGCGACGGGTCCCACTCTGGAAACACCATATATTTT.

The gene calls are TRBV5-3 and TRBJ1-3; no reliable D call. TRBV5-3 is known as an ORF, though its function is uncertain. Trimming took off 0 bases at V and 4 bases at J, with 17 bases between the two ends. CDR3 length: 17 amino acids. CDR3 coding DNA: TGTGCCAGAAGCTTGGAGTGTTCTCTCTCCTACGGAAACACCATATATTTT. Its translation: CARSLECSLSYGNTIYF.

The gene calls are TRBV11-2 and TRBJ2-3; D not certain. This CDR3 comprises 13 residues. Germline CDR1 is SGHAT and CDR2 is FQNNGV. The ends were cut back, 4 bases at V and 4 bases at J, with 9 bases in the middle. The CDR3 here is CASSSIGPDTQYF. The CDR3 DNA reads TGTGCCAGCAGCTCTATCGGGCCAGATACGCAGTATTTT. The whole variable domain, filled in from reference TRBV11-2 and TRBJ2-3, reads EAGVAQSPRYKIIEKRQSVAFWCNPISGHATLYWYQQILGQGPKLLIQFQNNGVVDDSQLPKDRFSAERLKGVDSTLKIQPAKLEDSAVYLCASSSIGPDTQYFGPGTRLTVL.

The chain recombines TRBV11-2 with TRBJ2-3, with 7 bases matching TRBD2. J gave up 4 bases and V 5 bases, and 12 bases lay outside the gene matches. Germline CDR1 SGHAT, CDR2 FQNNGV. The CDR3 covers 16 residues. The chain's CDR3 is CASSPYGGSSSDTQYF. The CDR3 DNA reads as TGTGCCAGCAGCCCGTACGGCGGGAGTAGCTCAGATACGCAGTATTTT.

The CDR3 sequence: CASSEDRGLQNKQFF. The CDR3 nucleotides read TGTGCCAGCAGCGAGGACAGGGGGCTCCAAAATAAGCAGTTCTTC. The chain links TRBV7-2 to TRBJ2-1, with 11 bases aligning to TRBD1. The CDR3 is made up of 15 amino acids. Germline loops: CDR1 SGHTA, CDR2 FQGNSA. V shed 5 bases and J 11 bases; nucleotides not matched to a gene: 11.

Note on this clone: The sample contains more than one DNA sequence encoding this CDR3. The chain is built from TRBV28 and TRBJ2-3, with D perhaps TRBD2 (5 bases). The CDR3 is 11 residues long. V was pared by 2 bases and J by 8 bases, with 5 bases between. CDR1 MDHEN and CDR2 SYDVKM come from the germline V gene. CDR3 coding DNA: TGTGCCAGCAGTTTAGCGGGTACGCAGTATTTT. Residues: CASSLAGTQYF.